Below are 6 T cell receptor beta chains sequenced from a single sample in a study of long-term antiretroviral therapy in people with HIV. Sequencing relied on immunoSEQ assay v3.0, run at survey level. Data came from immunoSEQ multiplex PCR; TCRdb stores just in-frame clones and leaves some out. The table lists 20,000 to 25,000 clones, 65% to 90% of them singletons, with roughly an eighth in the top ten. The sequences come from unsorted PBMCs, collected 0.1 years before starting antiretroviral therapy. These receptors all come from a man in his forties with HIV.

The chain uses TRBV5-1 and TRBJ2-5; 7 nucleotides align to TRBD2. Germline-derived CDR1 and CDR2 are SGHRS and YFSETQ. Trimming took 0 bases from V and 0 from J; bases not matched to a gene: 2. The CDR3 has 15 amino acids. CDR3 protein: CASSLGAGDQETQYF. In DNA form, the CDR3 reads TGCGCCAGCAGCTTGGGGGCGGGAGACCAAGAGACCCAGTACTTC.

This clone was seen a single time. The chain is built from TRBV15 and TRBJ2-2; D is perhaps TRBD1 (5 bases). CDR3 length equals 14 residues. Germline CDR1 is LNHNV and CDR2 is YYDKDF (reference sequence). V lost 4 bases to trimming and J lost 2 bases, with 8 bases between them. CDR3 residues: CATSKGANTGELFF. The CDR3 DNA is TGTGCCACCAGCAAAGGGGCAAACACCGGGGAGCTGTTTTTT.

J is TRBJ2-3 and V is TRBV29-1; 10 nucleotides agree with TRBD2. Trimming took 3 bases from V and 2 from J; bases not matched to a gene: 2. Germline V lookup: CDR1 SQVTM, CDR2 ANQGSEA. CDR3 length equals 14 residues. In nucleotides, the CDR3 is TGCAGCGTTGAGACTAGCGGGTACACAGATACGCAGTATTTT. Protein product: CSVETSGYTDTQYF.

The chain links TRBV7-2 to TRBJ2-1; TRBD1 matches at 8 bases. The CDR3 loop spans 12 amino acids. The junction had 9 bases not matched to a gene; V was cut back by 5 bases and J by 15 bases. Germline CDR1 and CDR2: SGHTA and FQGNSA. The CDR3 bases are TGTGCCAGCAGCAACAGACAGGGGCTGAGGTTCTTC. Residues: CASSNRQGLRFF.

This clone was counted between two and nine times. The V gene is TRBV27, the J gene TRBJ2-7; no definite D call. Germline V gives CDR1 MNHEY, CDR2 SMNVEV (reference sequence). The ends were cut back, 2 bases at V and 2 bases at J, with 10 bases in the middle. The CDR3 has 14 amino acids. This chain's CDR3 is CASSLGGFPYEQYF. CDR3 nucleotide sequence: TGTGCCAGCAGTTTAGGTGGGTTCCCCTACGAGCAGTACTTC.

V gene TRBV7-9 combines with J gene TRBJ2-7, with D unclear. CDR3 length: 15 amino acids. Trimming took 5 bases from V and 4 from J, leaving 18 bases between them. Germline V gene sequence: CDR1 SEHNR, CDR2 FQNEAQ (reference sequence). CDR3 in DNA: TGTGCCAGCAGCCCGGACGGAGCGAGCGCATACGAGCAGTACTTC. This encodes CASSPDGASAYEQYF. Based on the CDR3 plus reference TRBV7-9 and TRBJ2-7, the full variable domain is DTGVSQNPRHKITKRGQNVTFRCDPISEHNRLYWYRQTLGQGPEFLTYFQNEAQLEKSRLLSDRFSAERPKGSFSTLEIQRTEQGDSAMYLCASSPDGASAYEQYFGPGTRLTVT.